These T cell receptor beta chains were read from a single sample in a study of OX40 agonist ivuxolimab in advanced cancers. Only in-frame clones appear in the TCRdb table, and some are missing; sequencing was by immunoSEQ multiplex PCR. The data hold about 75,000 clones, with about 92% observed a single time. Sample: CD4+ or CD8+ T cells sorted from blood, taken in a trial of the OX40 agonist ivuxolimab. The source of these receptors is an adult with an advanced solid tumor such as melanoma, head and neck, liver or kidney cancer. Each CDR3 is given with its conserved first and last residue. Each record gives: J gene, D gene, V gene, clone size, CDR3 protein, CDR3 DNA. The D gene is left open where the match is weak. Some rows mark clone size as missing; the rest say once, few, many or name a class of expanded clone.

TRBJ1-5 | - | TRBV18 | - | CASSPPPGDQPQHF | TGTGCCAGCTCACCACCACCAGGGGATCAGCCCCAGCATTTT
TRBJ1-6 | - | TRBV4-3 | - | CASSQDGTYNSPLHF | TGCGCCAGCAGCCAAGACGGCACCTATAATTCACCCCTCCACTTT
TRBJ2-5 | - | TRBV14 | - | CASSQRVGGLIETQYF | TGTGCCAGCAGCCAAAGGGTTGGGGGGTTGATAGAGACCCAGTACTTC
TRBJ2-1 | - | TRBV7-8 | - | CASSLVKKEQFF | TGTGCCAGCAGCTTAGTAAAAAAGGAGCAGTTCTTC
TRBJ2-5 | - | TRBV30 | - | CAWSMGSKTQYF | TGTGCCTGGAGTATGGGCTCCAAGACCCAGTACTTC
TRBJ2-5 | - | TRBV7-9 | - | CASSLATGSETQYF | TGTGCCAGCAGCTTAGCAACAGGCTCAGAGACCCAGTACTTC
TRBJ2-5 | - | TRBV12-5 | - | CASGLVSCTEETQYF | TGTGCTAGTGGTTTGGTATCGTGCACAGAAGAGACCCAGTACTTC
TRBJ2-2 | - | TRBV18 | - | CASSRGQNTGELFF | TGTGCCAGCTCACGGGGGCAAAACACCGGGGAGCTGTTTTTT
TRBJ2-1 | - | TRBV6-4 | - | CASSDRLTSSYNEQFF | TGTGCCAGCAGTGACAGGCTAACCAGCTCCTACAATGAGCAGTTCTTC
TRBJ2-1 | TRBD2 | TRBV5-1 | - | CASSRGLAGANEQFF | TGCGCCAGCAGCAGGGGACTAGCGGGGGCCAATGAGCAGTTCTTC
TRBJ1-2 | - | TRBV7-2 | - | CASSSVGGGVYGYTF | TGTGCCAGCAGCTCGGTTGGGGGGGGCGTCTATGGCTACACCTTC
TRBJ2-3 | TRBD2 | TRBV7-7 | - | CASSFSGRGTDTQYF | TGTGCCAGCAGCTTTAGCGGGAGAGGGACAGATACGCAGTATTTT
TRBJ2-2 | - | TRBV18 | once | CASSPPEYKTGELFF | TGTGCCAGCTCACCCCCGGAGTACAAGACCGGGGAGCTGTTTTTT
TRBJ2-7 | - | TRBV30 | - | CAWSVQRRQWYF | TGTGCCTGGAGTGTACAAAGGAGACAGTGGTACTTC
TRBJ1-6 | TRBD1 | TRBV4-3 | - | CASSLAGTGGDSPLHF | TGCGCCAGCAGCCTGGCCGGGACAGGGGGAGATTCACCCCTCCACTTT
TRBJ1-2 | TRBD1 | TRBV27 | once | CASRAGQASLQIF | TGTGCCAGCAGGGCCGGACAGGCGTCCCTACAAATCTTC
TRBJ2-5 | TRBD1 | TRBV6-6 | - | CASSFGQGIETQYF | TGTGCCAGCAGTTTTGGACAGGGGATAGAGACCCAGTACTTC
TRBJ2-2 | TRBD2 | TRBV28 | - | CASSLAAGRVYTGELFF | TGTGCCAGCAGTTTAGCCGCTGGGAGGGTTTACACCGGGGAGCTGTTTTTT
TRBJ1-1 | - | TRBV6-5 | - | CASSIQQGMNTEAFF | TGTGCCAGCAGTATACAACAGGGTATGAACACTGAAGCTTTCTTT
TRBJ1-4 | - | TRBV28 | once | CASSLKRAQLFF | TGTGCCAGCAGTTTAAAGCGGGCCCAACTGTTTTTT
TRBJ2-3 | - | TRBV28 | - | CASSTTSRRRREADTQYF | TGTGCCAGCAGTACCACTAGTAGGCGGCGACGGGAAGCAGATACGCAGTATTTT
TRBJ2-2 | TRBD2 | TRBV7-2 | - | CASSLVGGANTGELFF | TGTGCCAGCAGCCTAGTTGGGGGGGCGAACACCGGGGAGCTGTTTTTT
TRBJ2-3 | - | TRBV5-4 | - | CASSLVALLDTQYF | TGTGCCAGCAGCTTGGTCGCGTTGTTGGATACGCAGTATTTT
TRBJ1-2 | TRBD1 | TRBV4-3 | - | CASSQGGQALYGYTF | TGCGCCAGCAGCCAAGGAGGACAGGCGCTCTATGGCTACACCTTC
TRBJ2-3 | - | TRBV7-9 | - | CASSQAESSTDTQYF | TGTGCCAGCAGCCAAGCGGAGTCTAGCACAGATACGCAGTATTTT
TRBJ1-6 | - | TRBV11-3 | - | CASSLQQGSPLHF | TGTGCCAGCAGCTTACAACAGGGTTCACCCCTCCACTTT
TRBJ1-2 | TRBD1 | TRBV7-8 | - | CASSLQGQGAIFGYTF | TGTGCCAGCAGCTTGCAAGGACAGGGGGCAATATTTGGCTACACCTTC
TRBJ1-1 | - | TRBV9 | few | CASSPVQMNTEAFF | TGTGCCAGCAGCCCCGTCCAGATGAACACTGAAGCTTTCTTT
TRBJ2-1 | - | TRBV18 | - | CASSPGQEDNEQFF | TGTGCCAGCTCACCTGGGCAGGAGGACAATGAGCAGTTCTTC
TRBJ2-2 | - | TRBV19 | few | CASTGGLSKNTGELFF | TGTGCGAGTACCGGGGGCCTCTCAAAGAACACCGGGGAGCTGTTTTTT
TRBJ1-6 | TRBD1 | TRBV27 | - | CASRGTGGDSPLHF | TGTGCCAGTCGAGGGACAGGGGGGGATTCACCCCTCCACTTT
TRBJ2-7 | - | TRBV18 | - | CASSQADNEQYF | TGTGCCAGCTCACAGGCGGATAACGAGCAGTACTTC
TRBJ2-1 | - | TRBV5-1 | - | CASSTGGGGKVEQFF | TGCGCCAGCAGCACCGGAGGGGGGGGCAAGGTTGAGCAGTTCTTC
TRBJ1-1 | - | TRBV19 | - | CASSEAGGSGSLAFF | TGTGCCAGTAGCGAGGCTGGGGGCAGCGGATCTCTAGCTTTCTTT
TRBJ2-1 | - | TRBV7-3 | - | CASSLNSHNEQFF | TGTGCCAGCAGCTTAAACTCCCACAATGAGCAGTTCTTC
TRBJ2-7 | TRBD2 | TRBV28 | - | CASSTPGRDEQYF | TGTGCCAGCAGTACCCCGGGGAGGGACGAGCAGTACTTC
TRBJ2-7 | TRBD2 | TRBV6-1 | - | CASSPRVAGLYEQYF | TGTGCCAGCAGTCCCCGGGTAGCGGGGCTCTACGAGCAGTACTTC
TRBJ2-2 | - | TRBV5-1 | - | CASSLIAGLNTGELFF | TGCGCCAGCAGCTTGATCGCCGGATTGAACACCGGGGAGCTGTTTTTT
TRBJ1-5 | - | TRBV30 | - | CAWSVTAGISNQPQHF | TGTGCCTGGAGTGTAACCGCAGGGATAAGCAATCAGCCCCAGCATTTT
TRBJ2-5 | TRBD2 | TRBV6-1 | - | CASSERWTSGGATQETQYF | TGTGCCAGCAGTGAAAGATGGACTAGCGGGGGGGCCACGCAAGAGACCCAGTACTTC
TRBJ2-3 | TRBD1 | TRBV5-1 | - | CASSPGQGAIDTQYF | TGCGCCAGCAGCCCTGGACAGGGGGCGATAGATACGCAGTATTTT
TRBJ2-7 | - | TRBV5-1 | - | CASSGRGASSYEQYF | TGCGCCAGCAGCGGGCGGGGTGCTAGCTCCTACGAGCAGTACTTC
TRBJ2-5 | - | TRBV6-1 | - | CASSGSRETQYF | TGTGCCAGCAGTGGCAGTAGAGAGACCCAGTACTTC
TRBJ2-7 | - | TRBV23-1 | - | CASSPYRRRGYEQYF | TGCGCCAGCAGTCCGTACAGAAGGAGGGGCTACGAGCAGTACTTC
TRBJ2-1 | TRBD1 | TRBV29-1 | - | CSVKDRGDHNEQFF | TGCAGCGTCAAAGACAGGGGGGACCACAATGAGCAGTTCTTC
TRBJ2-1 | - | TRBV30 | - | CAWSVLGISNEQFF | TGTGCCTGGAGTGTACTTGGGATATCCAATGAGCAGTTCTTC
TRBJ1-4 | TRBD1 | TRBV2 | - | CASSRDSWEKLFF | TGTGCCAGCAGCAGGGACAGCTGGGAAAAACTGTTTTTT
TRBJ1-4 | - | TRBV9 | - | CASSLEGGVLPNEKLFF | TGTGCCAGCAGCCTTGAGGGGGGGGTTCTCCCGAATGAAAAACTGTTTTTT
TRBJ2-1 | TRBD2 | TRBV7-8 | - | CASSLIGLAGNEQFF | TGTGCCAGCAGCTTAATCGGACTAGCGGGCAATGAGCAGTTCTTC
TRBJ1-1 | - | TRBV7-7 | - | CASSAGRNTEAFF | TGTGCCAGCAGTGCCGGGAGGAACACTGAAGCTTTCTTT
TRBJ2-3 | - | TRBV6-1 | - | CASSESVSDTQYF | TGTGCCAGCAGTGAATCCGTGTCAGATACGCAGTATTTT
TRBJ1-2 | TRBD1 | TRBV18 | - | CASSPLAGQGNYGYTF | TGTGCCAGCTCACCATTAGCCGGACAGGGTAACTATGGCTACACCTTC
TRBJ2-5 | TRBD1 | TRBV5-1 | - | CASSADRGETQYF | TGCGCCAGCAGCGCGGACAGGGGAGAGACCCAGTACTTC
TRBJ2-5 | TRBD1 | TRBV27 | - | CASSKTGSETQYF | TGTGCCAGCAGTAAGACAGGGTCAGAGACCCAGTACTTC
TRBJ2-3 | TRBD2 | TRBV28 | - | CASSVAGTSTDTQYF | TGTGCCAGCAGTGTAGCGGGGACTAGCACAGATACGCAGTATTTT